This TCR beta chain came from a study of blood T cell repertoires in COVID-19. Study-level background: The samples span acute and convalescent COVID-19 from the United States, Italy and Spain.

Per the original methods: Estimates of nucleated cell counts were drawn from the amplification of reference gene primers. This table comes from immunoSEQ multiplex PCR, and its TCRdb copy is limited to in-frame clones, with some not included. The V and J calls and clone size come from that table; D and trimming were worked out from the DNA. The sample has fewer than 500,000 clones, nearly 90% seen once; the top ten hold under 2%. Germline V lookup: CDR1 SQVTM, CDR2 ANQGSEA. The CDR3 spans 13 residues. Trimming cost V 4 bases and J 6 bases, with 15 bases left between them. This clone occurred a few times.

The sequenced material came from PBMCs or T cells enriched from blood (not recorded which). The sequence was obtained from a woman younger than 35 with acute COVID-19. The chain employs TRBV29-1 and TRBJ1-1, with TRBD1 as a possible D gene (6 bases). The CDR3 coding sequence is TGCAGCGTTGCGGGGGGCCCTACATCTGAAGCTTTCTTT. Its protein is CSVAGGPTSEAFF.